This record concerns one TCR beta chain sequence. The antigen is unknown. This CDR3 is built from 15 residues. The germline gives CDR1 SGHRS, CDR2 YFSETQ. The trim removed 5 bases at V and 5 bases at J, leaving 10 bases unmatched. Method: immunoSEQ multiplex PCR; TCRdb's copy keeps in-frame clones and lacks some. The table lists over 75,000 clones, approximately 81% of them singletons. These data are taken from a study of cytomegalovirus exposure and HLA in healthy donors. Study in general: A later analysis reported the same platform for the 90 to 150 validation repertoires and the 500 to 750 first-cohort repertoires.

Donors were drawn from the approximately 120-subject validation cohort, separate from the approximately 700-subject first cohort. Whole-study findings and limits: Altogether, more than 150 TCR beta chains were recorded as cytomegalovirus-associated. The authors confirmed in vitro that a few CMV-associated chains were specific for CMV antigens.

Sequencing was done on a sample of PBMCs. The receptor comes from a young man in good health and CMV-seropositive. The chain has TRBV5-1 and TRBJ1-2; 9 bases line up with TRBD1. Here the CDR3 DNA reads TGCGCCAGCAGGGTGAGGAGTGGGACAGGGTATGGCTACACCTTC. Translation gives CASRVRSGTGYGYTF.